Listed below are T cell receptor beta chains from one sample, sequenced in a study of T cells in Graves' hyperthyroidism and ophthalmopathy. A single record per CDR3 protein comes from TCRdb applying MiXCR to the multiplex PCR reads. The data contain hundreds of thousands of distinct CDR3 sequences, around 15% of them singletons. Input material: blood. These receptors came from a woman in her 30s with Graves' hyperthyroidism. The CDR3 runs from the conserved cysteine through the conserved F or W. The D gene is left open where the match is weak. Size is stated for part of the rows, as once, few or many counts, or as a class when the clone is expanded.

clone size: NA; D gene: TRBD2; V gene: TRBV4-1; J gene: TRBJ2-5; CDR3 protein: CASSQGFGGVQETQYF; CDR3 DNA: TGCGCCAGCAGCCAAGGGTTTGGGGGGGTCCAAGAGACCCAGTACTTC
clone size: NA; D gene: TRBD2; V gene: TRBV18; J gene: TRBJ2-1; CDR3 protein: CASSPPSGINEQFF; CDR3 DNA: TGTGCCAGCTCACCTCCTAGCGGGATTAATGAGCAGTTCTTC
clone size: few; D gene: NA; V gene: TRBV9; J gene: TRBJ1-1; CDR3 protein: CASSARGGEGDQAFF; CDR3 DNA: TGTGCCAGCAGCGCTAGGGGCGGGGAGGGGGATCAGGCTTTCTTT
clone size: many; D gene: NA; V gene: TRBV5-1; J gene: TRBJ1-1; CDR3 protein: CASSVGVGNTEAFF; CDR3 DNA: TGCGCCAGCTCCGTTGGGGTAGGGAACACTGAAGCTTTCTTT
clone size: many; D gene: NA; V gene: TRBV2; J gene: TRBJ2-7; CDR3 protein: CASWPGQRTYEQYF; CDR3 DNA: TGTGCCAGCTGGCCGGGACAACGAACTTACGAGCAGTACTTC
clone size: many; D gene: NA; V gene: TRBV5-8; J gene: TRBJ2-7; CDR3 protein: CASTSGLLASSYEQYF; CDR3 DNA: TGTGCCAGCACCTCCGGCCTGCTAGCGAGCTCCTACGAGCAGTACTTC
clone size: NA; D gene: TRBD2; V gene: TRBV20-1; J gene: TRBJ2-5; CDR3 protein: CSASSGKETQYF; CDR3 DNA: TGCAGTGCTAGTAGCGGGAAGGAGACCCAGTACTTC
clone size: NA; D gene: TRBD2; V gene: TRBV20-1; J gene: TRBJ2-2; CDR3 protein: CSAAGLADTGELFF; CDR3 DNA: TGCAGTGCTGCGGGACTAGCGGATACCGGGGAGCTGTTTTTT
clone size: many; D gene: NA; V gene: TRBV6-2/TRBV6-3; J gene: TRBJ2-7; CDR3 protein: CASLGSRDISYEQYF; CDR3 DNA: TGTGCCAGCTTAGGGAGCCGGGACATCTCCTACGAGCAGTACTTC
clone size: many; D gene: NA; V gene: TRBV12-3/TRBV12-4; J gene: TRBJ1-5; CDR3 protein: CASRKGTINQPQHF; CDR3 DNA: TGTGCCAGCAGAAAAGGGACAATCAATCAGCCCCAGCATTTT
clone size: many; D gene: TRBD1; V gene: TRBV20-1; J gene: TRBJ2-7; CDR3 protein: CSANTGGEEYEQYF; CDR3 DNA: TGCAGTGCTAATACAGGGGGCGAAGAGTACGAGCAGTACTTC
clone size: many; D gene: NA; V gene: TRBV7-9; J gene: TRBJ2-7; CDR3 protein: CASSPAQGSYEQYF; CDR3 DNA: TGTGCCAGCAGCCCCGCCCAAGGCTCCTACGAGCAGTACTTC
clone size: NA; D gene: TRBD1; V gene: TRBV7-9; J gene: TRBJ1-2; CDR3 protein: CASSPGQGLNYGYTF; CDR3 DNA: TGTGCCAGCAGCCCCGGACAGGGACTCAACTATGGCTACACCTTC